A single T cell receptor (beta chain) is shown here with its context. The antigen remains unidentified. Per individual sample, total RNA of at least 6 micrograms was extracted. The sample comes from a study of blood T cells in healthy people across ages. Together with a sample-barcoded 5' primer, a J-beta primer mix was included in a second PCR lasting about 6 to 12 cycles. TCRdb re-derived calls from the 5' RACE reads in MiXCR, one entry per CDR3 protein. The profile shows over 600,000 distinct CDR3 sequences, about 61% of them singletons. CDR1 SQVTM and CDR2 ANQGSEA come from the germline V gene. V lost 7 bases, J lost 1 base, and 7 bases lay in between. The CDR3 has 11 residues. Notes on the study in general: CMV status of donors was not determined, possibly confounding expanded clonotype changes.

Sequenced material: blood. The V call is TRBV29-1, the J call TRBJ1-1; D remains ambiguous. This sequence originates from a man in his forties or fifties in good health. The CDR3 loop is CSASTNTEAFF. The CDR3 coding sequence is TGCAGCGCATCGACGAACACTGAAGCTTTCTTT.